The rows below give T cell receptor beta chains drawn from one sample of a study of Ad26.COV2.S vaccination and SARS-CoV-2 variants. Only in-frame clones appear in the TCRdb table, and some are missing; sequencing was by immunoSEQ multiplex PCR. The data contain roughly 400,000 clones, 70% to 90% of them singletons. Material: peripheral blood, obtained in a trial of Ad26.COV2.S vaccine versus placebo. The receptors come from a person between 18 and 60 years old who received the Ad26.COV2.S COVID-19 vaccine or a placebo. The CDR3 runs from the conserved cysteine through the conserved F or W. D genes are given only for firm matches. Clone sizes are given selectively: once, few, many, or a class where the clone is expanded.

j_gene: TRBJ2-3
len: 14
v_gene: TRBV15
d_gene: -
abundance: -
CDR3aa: CATSPRWGTDTQYF
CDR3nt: TGTGCCACCAGCCCCCGTTGGGGGACAGATACGCAGTATTTT

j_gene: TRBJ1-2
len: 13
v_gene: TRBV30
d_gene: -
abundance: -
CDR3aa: CAWSRQEFYGYTF
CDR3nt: TGTGCCTGGAGCAGACAGGAGTTCTATGGCTACACCTTC

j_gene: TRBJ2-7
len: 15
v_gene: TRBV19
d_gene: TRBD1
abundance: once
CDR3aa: CASSIGDRGYYEQYF
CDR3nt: TGTGCCAGTAGTATAGGGGACAGGGGCTACTACGAGCAGTACTTC

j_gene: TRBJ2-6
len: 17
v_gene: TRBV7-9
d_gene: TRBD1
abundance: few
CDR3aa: CASSFLGQSSGANVLTF
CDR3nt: TGTGCCAGCAGCTTCCTGGGACAGTCCTCTGGGGCCAACGTCCTGACTTTC

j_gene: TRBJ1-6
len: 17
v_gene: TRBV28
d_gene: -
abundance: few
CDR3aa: CASSLIGGGALNSPLHF
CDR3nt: TGTGCCAGCAGTTTAATAGGGGGTGGAGCGCTTAATTCACCCCTCCACTTT

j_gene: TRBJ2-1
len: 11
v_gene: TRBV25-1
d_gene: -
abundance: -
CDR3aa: CASRLGYRQFF
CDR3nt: TGTGCCAGCCGTTTGGGGTATCGGCAGTTCTTC

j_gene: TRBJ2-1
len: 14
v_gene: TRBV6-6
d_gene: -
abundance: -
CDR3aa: CASSYSRENNEQFF
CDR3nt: TGTGCCAGCAGTTACTCTCGAGAGAACAATGAGCAGTTCTTC

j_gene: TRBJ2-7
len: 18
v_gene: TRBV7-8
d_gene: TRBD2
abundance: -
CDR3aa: CASSYGTSGSRFSYEQYF
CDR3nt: TGTGCCAGCAGCTACGGGACTAGCGGGAGTCGCTTTTCCTACGAGCAGTACTTC

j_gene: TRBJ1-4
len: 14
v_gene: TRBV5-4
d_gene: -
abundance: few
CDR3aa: CASSLFGQNEKLFF
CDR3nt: TGTGCCAGCAGTCTATTCGGACAGAATGAAAAACTGTTTTTT

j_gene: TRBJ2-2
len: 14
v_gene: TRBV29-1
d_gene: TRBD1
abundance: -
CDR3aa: CSVANRGNTGELFF
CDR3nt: TGCAGCGTGGCGAACAGGGGTAACACCGGGGAGCTGTTTTTT

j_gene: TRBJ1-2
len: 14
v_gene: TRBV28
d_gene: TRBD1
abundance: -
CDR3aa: CASSTNQGADGYTF
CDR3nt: TGTGCCAGCAGTACAAATCAGGGGGCGGATGGCTACACCTTC

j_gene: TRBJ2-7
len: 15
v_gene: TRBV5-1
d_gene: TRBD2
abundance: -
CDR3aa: CASSSAASGSYEQYF
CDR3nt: TGCGCCAGCAGCTCGGCGGCTAGCGGGAGCTACGAGCAGTACTTC

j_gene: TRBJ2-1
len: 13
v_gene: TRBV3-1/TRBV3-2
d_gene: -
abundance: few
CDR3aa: CASSQDISGEQFF
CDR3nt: TGTGCCAGCAGCCAAGACATCTCCGGTGAGCAGTTCTTC

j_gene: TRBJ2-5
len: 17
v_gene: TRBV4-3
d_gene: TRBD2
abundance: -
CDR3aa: CASSRGLAGGYQETQYF
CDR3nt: TGCGCCAGCAGCCGGGGACTAGCGGGAGGTTACCAAGAGACCCAGTACTTC

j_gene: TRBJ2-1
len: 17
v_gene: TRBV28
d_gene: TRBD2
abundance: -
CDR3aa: CASSSIERESTYNEQFF
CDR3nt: TGTGCCAGCAGTTCTATCGAGCGGGAAAGCACCTACAATGAGCAGTTCTTC

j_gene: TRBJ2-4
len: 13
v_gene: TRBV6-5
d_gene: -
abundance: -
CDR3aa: CASSMDIQNIQYF
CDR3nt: TGTGCCAGCAGTATGGACATCCAGAACATTCAGTACTTC

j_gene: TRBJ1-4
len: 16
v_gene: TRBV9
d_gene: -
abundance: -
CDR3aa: CASSVDTGATYEKLFF
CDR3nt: TGTGCCAGCAGCGTAGATACAGGAGCAACCTATGAAAAACTGTTTTTT

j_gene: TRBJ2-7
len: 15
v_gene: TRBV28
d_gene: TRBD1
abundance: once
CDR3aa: CASSAPGQGVYEQYF
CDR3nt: TGTGCCAGCAGTGCGCCGGGACAGGGTGTTTACGAGCAGTACTTC

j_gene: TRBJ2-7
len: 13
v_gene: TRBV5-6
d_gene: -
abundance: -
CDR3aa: CASSSNPDYEQYF
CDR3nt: TGTGCCAGCAGTTCGAACCCCGACTACGAGCAGTACTTC

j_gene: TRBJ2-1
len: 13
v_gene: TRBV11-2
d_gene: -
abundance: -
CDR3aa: CASSFGRINEQFF
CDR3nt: TGTGCCAGCAGCTTTGGCCGGATCAATGAGCAGTTCTTC

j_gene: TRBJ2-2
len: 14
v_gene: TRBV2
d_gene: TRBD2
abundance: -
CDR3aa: CASSGTSGPGELFF
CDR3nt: TGTGCCAGCAGTGGAACTAGCGGTCCTGGGGAGCTGTTTTTT

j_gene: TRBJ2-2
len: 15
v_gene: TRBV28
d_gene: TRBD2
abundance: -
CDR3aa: CASSLGGLAAGELFF
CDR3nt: TGTGCCAGCAGTTTGGGGGGACTAGCGGCCGGGGAGCTGTTTTTT

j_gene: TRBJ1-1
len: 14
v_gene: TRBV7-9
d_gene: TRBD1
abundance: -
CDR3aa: CASSAGQGPTEAFF
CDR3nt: TGTGCCAGCAGCGCCGGACAGGGGCCCACTGAAGCTTTCTTT

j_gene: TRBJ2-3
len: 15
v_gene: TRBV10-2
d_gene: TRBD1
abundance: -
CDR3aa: CASSGQGTSADTQYF
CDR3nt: TGCGCCAGCAGTGGACAGGGGACGAGTGCAGATACGCAGTATTTT

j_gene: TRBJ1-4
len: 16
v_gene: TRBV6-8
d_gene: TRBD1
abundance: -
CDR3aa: CASSPGTGGRDEKLFF
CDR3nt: TGTGCCAGCAGTCCCGGGACAGGGGGTAGGGATGAAAAACTGTTTTTT

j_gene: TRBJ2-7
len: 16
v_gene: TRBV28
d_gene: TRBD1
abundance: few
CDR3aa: CASTEGQAFLNYEQYF
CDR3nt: TGTGCCAGCACCGAAGGACAGGCCTTTCTGAACTACGAGCAGTACTTC

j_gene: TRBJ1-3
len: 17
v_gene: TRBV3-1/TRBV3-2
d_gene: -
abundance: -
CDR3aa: CASSQASGLISGNTIYF
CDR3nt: TGTGCCAGCAGCCAAGCCTCGGGACTGATCTCTGGAAACACCATATATTTT

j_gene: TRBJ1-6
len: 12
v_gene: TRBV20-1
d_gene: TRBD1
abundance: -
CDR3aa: CSASARGSNLHF
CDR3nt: TGCAGTGCTAGTGCCAGGGGGTCCAACCTCCACTTT

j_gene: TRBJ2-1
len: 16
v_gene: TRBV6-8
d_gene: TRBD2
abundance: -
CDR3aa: CASSQGLAGTNNEQFF
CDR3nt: TGTGCCAGCAGTCAGGGACTAGCGGGGACAAACAATGAGCAGTTCTTC

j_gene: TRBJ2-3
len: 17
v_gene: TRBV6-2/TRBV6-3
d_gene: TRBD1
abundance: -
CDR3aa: CASSYPPPTGGHGTQYF
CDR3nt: TGTGCCAGCAGTTACCCCCCACCGACAGGGGGGCACGGTACGCAGTATTTT

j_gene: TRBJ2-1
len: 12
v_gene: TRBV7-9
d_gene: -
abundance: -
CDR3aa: CASGTTYNEQFF
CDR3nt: TGTGCCAGCGGGACCACCTACAATGAGCAGTTCTTC

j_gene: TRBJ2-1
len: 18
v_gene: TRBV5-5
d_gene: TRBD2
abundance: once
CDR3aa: CASSLVGLAGSSYNEQFF
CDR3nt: TGTGCCAGCAGCTTGGTAGGACTAGCGGGGAGCTCCTACAATGAGCAGTTCTTC

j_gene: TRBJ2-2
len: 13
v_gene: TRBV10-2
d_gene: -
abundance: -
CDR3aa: CASKKDYTGELFF
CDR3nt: TGCGCCAGCAAAAAGGATTACACCGGGGAGCTGTTTTTT

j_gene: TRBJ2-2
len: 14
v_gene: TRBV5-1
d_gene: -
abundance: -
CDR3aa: CASTPGANTGELFF
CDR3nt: TGCGCCAGCACCCCGGGGGCGAACACCGGGGAGCTGTTTTTT

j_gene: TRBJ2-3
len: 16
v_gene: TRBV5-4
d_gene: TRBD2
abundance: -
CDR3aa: CASSLGGRARTDTQYF
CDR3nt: TGTGCCAGCAGCTTAGGCGGGAGGGCCAGAACAGATACGCAGTATTTT

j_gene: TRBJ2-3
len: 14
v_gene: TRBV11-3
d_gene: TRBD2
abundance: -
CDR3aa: CASSLAGAGDTQYF
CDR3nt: TGTGCCAGCAGCTTGGCGGGAGCGGGAGATACGCAGTATTTT

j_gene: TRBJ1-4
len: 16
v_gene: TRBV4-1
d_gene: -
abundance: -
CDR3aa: CASSQDWAHQEEKLFF
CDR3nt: TGCGCCAGCAGCCAAGATTGGGCACACCAGGAGGAAAAACTGTTTTTT

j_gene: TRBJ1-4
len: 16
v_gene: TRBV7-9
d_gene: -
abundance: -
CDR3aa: CASSLALSAGREKLFF
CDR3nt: TGTGCCAGCAGCTTAGCGCTTTCGGCCGGGCGGGAAAAACTGTTTTTT

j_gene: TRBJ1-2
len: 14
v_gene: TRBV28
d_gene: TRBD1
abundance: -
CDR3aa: CASSPRTGAGGYTF
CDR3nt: TGTGCCAGCAGCCCCAGGACAGGAGCTGGGGGCTACACCTTC

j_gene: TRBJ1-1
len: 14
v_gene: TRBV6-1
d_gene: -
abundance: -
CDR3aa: CASSETRGDTEAFF
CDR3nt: TGTGCCAGCAGTGAAACACGGGGGGACACTGAAGCTTTCTTT

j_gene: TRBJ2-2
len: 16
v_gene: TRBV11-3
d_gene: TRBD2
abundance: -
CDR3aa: CASSAGLAGITGELFF
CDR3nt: TGTGCCAGCAGCGCGGGACTAGCGGGGATCACCGGGGAGCTGTTTTTT

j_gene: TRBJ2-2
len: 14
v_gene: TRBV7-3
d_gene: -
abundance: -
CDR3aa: CASSPSASSGELFF
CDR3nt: TGTGCCAGCAGCCCATCGGCGAGCTCTGGGGAGCTGTTTTTT